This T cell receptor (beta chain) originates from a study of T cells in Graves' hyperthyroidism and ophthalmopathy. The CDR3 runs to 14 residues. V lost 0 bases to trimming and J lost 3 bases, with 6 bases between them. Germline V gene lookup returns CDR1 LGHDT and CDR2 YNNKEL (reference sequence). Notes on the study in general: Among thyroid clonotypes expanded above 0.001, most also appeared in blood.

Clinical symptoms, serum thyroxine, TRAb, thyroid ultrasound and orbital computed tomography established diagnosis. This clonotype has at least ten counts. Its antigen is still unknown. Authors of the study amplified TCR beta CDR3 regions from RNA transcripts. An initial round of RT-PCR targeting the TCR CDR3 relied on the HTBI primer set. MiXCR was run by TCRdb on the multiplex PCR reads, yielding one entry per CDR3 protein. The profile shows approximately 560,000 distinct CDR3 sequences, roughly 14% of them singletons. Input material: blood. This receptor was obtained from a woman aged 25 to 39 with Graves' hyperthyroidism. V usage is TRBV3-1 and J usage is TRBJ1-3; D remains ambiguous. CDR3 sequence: CASSQDLRGNTIYF. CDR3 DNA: TGTGCCAGCAGCCAAGATTTGCGTGGAAACACCATATATTTT.